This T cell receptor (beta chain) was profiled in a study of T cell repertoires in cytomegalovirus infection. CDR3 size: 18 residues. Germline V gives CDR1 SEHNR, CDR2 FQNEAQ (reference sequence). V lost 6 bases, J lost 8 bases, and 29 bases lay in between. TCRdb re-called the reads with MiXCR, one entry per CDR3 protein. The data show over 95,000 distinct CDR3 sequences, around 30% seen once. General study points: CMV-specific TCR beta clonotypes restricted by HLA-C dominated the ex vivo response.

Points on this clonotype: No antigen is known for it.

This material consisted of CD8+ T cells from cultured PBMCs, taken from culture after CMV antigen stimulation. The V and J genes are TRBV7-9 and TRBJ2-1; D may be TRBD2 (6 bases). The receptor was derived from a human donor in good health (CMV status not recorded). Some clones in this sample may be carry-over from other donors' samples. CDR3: CASSPGKRPGLREDEQFF. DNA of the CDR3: TGTGCCAGCAGTCCAGGCAAAAGGCCGGGACTTAGAGAGGATGAGCAGTTCTTC.